Below, 8 T cell receptor beta chains from the same sample are listed, as sequenced in a study of blood T cell repertoires in COVID-19. Clones were read by immunoSEQ multiplex PCR, and TCRdb kept only the in-frame ones, dropping some. The table records about 180,000 clones, just under 80% of them present only once. Sequenced sample: peripheral blood. The source of these receptors is a man aged 70-80 years with active or convalescent COVID-19.

The chain recombines TRBV3-1 (or the pseudogene TRBV3-2) with TRBJ2-7; the D gene is possibly TRBD1 (6 bases). The CDR3 consists of 14 residues. Trimming took 3 bases from V and 0 from J, leaving 9 bases between them. Germline V gene data show CDR1 as LGHDT and CDR2 as YNNKEL (reference sequence). Here the CDR3 reads CASSQPDSSYEQYF. In DNA form, the CDR3 reads TGTGCCAGCAGCCAGCCGGACAGCTCCTACGAGCAGTACTTC.

This chain uses TRBV3-1 (or the pseudogene TRBV3-2) with TRBJ2-1; 8 positions match TRBD2. Germline-derived CDR1 and CDR2 are LGHDT and YNNKEL (reference sequence). Trimming took 0 bases from V and 9 from J; bases not matched to a gene: 4. This CDR3 spans 14 amino acids. CDR3 loop: CASSQDLAGGEQFF. The CDR3 nucleotides are TGTGCCAGCAGCCAAGACCTAGCGGGCGGTGAGCAGTTCTTC.

The chain uses TRBV15 and TRBJ2-3; D possibly corresponds to TRBD1 (5 bases). Germline V lookup: CDR1 LNHNV, CDR2 YYDKDF (reference sequence). The CDR3 spans 17 residues. Between the trimmed V and J ends, which lost 5 bases and 0 bases, there was a span of 18 bases. CDR3 sequence (DNA): TGTGCCACCAGCGGTCGACAGAACAGCTTAAGCACAGATACGCAGTATTTT. Protein product: CATSGRQNSLSTDTQYF.

The chain uses TRBV6-5 and TRBJ2-1; possible D gene TRBD1, 6 bases. Between the trimmed V and J ends, which lost 6 bases and 9 bases, there was a span of 12 bases. The CDR3 runs to 12 residues. CDR1 is MNHEY and CDR2 is SVGAGI in the germline V gene. CDR3 residues: CASRTGAGEQFF. The DNA for the CDR3 is TGTGCCAGCAGGACAGGAGCTGGTGAGCAGTTCTTC.

This clone has a count of ten or more. This chain links TRBV7-8 with TRBJ2-3; TRBD1 might be the D (5 bases). Germline CDR1 reads SGHVS; CDR2 reads FQNEAQ. This CDR3 is built from 15 residues. V shed 0 bases and J shed 3 bases, with 10 bases lying between them. In DNA, the CDR3 is TGTGCCAGCAGCTTAGCGGTGGGGCTGACAGATACGCAGTATTTT. Its translation is CASSLAVGLTDTQYF. The full variable domain, in which reference TRBV7-8 and TRBJ2-3 provide the parts outside the CDR3, is GAGVSQSPRYKVAKRGQDVALRCDPISGHVSLFWYQQALGQGPEFLTYFQNEAQLDKSGLPSDRFFAERPEGSVSTLKIQRTQQEDSAVYLCASSLAVGLTDTQYFGPGTRLTVL.

V and J are TRBV5-1 and TRBJ1-2; 7 bases align to TRBD1. The junction had 2 bases not matched to a gene; V was cut back by 4 bases and J by 2 bases. CDR3 length: 13 residues. Germline V gene lookup returns CDR1 SGHRS and CDR2 YFSETQ. The CDR3 region is CASSQGQNYGYTF. The CDR3 bases are TGCGCCAGCAGCCAGGGACAGAACTATGGCTACACCTTC.

V and J are TRBV5-4 and TRBJ1-1, with TRBD1 as a possible D gene (5 bases). This CDR3 is 15 amino acids long. Germline values: CDR1 SGHNT, CDR2 YYREEE (reference sequence). The ends were cut back, 0 bases at V and 2 bases at J, with 11 bases in the middle. The CDR3 DNA reads as TGTGCCAGCAGCTTGGCGCCGGGGGGAAACACTGAAGCTTTCTTT. The encoded protein is CASSLAPGGNTEAFF.

CDR3: CASSLAPAGVVYNEQFF. DNA of the CDR3: TGTGCCAGCAGCTTAGCCCCAGCGGGAGTAGTCTACAATGAGCAGTTCTTC. This sequence joins TRBV7-9 and TRBJ2-1; 8 bases align to TRBD2. Germline loops: CDR1 SEHNR, CDR2 FQNEAQ (reference sequence). With V trimmed by 0 bases and J by 3 bases, 7 bases remained unmatched. This CDR3 has 17 amino acids.